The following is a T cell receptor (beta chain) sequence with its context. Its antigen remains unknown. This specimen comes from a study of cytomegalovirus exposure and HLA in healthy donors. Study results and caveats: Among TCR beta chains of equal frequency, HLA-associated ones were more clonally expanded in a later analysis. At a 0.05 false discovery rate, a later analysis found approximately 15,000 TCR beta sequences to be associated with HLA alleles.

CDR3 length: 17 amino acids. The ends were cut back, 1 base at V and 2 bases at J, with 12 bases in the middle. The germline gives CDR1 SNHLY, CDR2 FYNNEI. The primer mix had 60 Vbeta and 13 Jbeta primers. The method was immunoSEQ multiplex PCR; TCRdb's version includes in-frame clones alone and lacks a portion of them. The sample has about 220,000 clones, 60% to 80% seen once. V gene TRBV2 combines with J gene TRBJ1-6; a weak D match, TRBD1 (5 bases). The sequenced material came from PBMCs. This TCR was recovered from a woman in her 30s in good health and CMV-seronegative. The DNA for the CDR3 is TGTGCCAGCAGTGAAGTATTGGGGGGGGCCTATAATTCACCCCTCCACTTT. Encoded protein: CASSEVLGGAYNSPLHF.